Sequencing of this TCR beta chain was carried out in a study of CD8 T cell repertoires and HIV-1 epitope variants. The repertoire was sequenced with immunoSEQ multiplex PCR; TCRdb's copy has only in-frame clones and lacks some. The sample yields 80,000 to 95,000 clones, approximately 70% seen once. This receptor was identified in a male donor with HIV. Specimen: uncultured baseline CD8+ T cells from peripheral blood mononuclear cells (PBMCs).

CDR3 coding DNA: TGTGCCAGCACCCAGGCGGCGTCCCCGAACACCGGGGAGCTGTTTTTT. It specifies CASTQAASPNTGELFF. V usage is TRBV7-2 and J usage is TRBJ2-2, with D unclear. Germline V gene sequence: CDR1 SGHTA, CDR2 FQGNSA. This CDR3 comprises 16 residues. V was cut by 7 bases and J by 0 bases, with 15 bases left in between.